The present entry profiles one T cell receptor beta chain with its context. In the naive CD8 group, cells lacked CD45RO and were positively selected for CCR7, so terminally differentiated effector memory CD45RA+ cells were left out. This sample is part of a study of shared clonotypes between healthy human individuals. Germline V gene lookup returns CDR1 MDHEN and CDR2 SYDVKM. This CDR3 comprises 19 residues. V shed 5 bases and J shed 0 bases, with 26 bases lying between them. Clones were sequenced by immunoSEQ multiplex PCR, and TCRdb holds only the in-frame ones, with some missing. The sample holds roughly 590,000 clones, less than 97% seen once.

This chain joins TRBV28 and TRBJ2-7, with D perhaps TRBD1 or TRBD2 (5 bases each). The TCR sequence derives from a woman younger than 45 in good health. Sample: naive CD8+ T cells sorted from blood. CDR3 protein: CASSDPPRGDRRSSYEQYF. In DNA form, the CDR3 reads TGTGCCAGCAGTGACCCGCCCCGGGGCGATAGAAGGAGCTCCTACGAGCAGTACTTC.